The 4 T cell receptor beta chains in this list originate from one sample, sequenced in a study of T-cell memory formation after mild COVID-19. One entry per CDR3 protein results from TCRdb running MiXCR on the 5' RACE reads. The data hold 470,000 or so distinct CDR3 sequences, with over 15% observed a single time. Material for sequencing was PBMCs or a T cell subset sorted from them (not recorded which). These receptors came from a man between 18 and 29 years old who had mild COVID-19 (a few samples of this study predate the infection). Cell type and time point are not known.

This chain links TRBV20-1 with TRBJ1-4; TRBD1 matches at 7 bases. CDR1 and CDR2 from the germline V gene are DFQATT and SNEGSKA (reference sequence). V lost 7 bases and J lost 6; bases outside the gene matches: 5. The CDR3 totals 12 residues. The CDR3 loop reads CSGAQGYEKLFF. The CDR3 region has the DNA TGCAGTGGCGCACAGGGGTATGAAAAACTGTTTTTT.

This clonotype was picked up many times. The rearrangement links TRBV12-3 or TRBV12-4 to TRBJ1-4; D gene ambiguous. The CDR3 covers 14 residues. V lost 4 bases and J lost 2, with 8 bases in between. The CDR3 sequence: CASSWGVTNEKLFF. In nucleotides, the CDR3 is TGTGCCAGCAGTTGGGGTGTCACTAATGAAAAACTGTTTTTT.

This clonotype was detected only a few times. This rearrangement joins TRBV9 to TRBJ2-2; no firm D call. Between the trimmed V and J ends, which lost 0 bases and 4 bases, there was a span of 4 bases. CDR1 is SGDLS and CDR2 is YYNGEE in the germline V gene. The CDR3 extends over 13 amino acids. The CDR3 DNA reads TGTGCCAGCAGCGTAGTGAGCACCGGGGAGCTGTTTTTT. Translated: CASSVVSTGELFF.

V and J are TRBV6-2 or TRBV6-3 and TRBJ2-1, with no clear D. The CDR3 runs 12 residues. Trimming took 5 bases from V and 6 from J, leaving 8 bases between them. Germline V gene sequence: CDR1 MNHEY, CDR2 SVGEGT. The CDR3 loop reads CASSERSNEQFF. In DNA, the CDR3 is TGTGCCAGCAGTGAAAGATCCAATGAGCAGTTCTTC.